The entry below gives a single TCR beta chain sequence along with its context. This sample stems from a study of blood T cell repertoires in COVID-19. Overall study context: In each case, the material was cDNA or gDNA derived from T cells, B-cell-depleted T cells, or PBMCs.

Here immunoSEQ multiplex PCR was the method, and the copy in TCRdb shows in-frame clones only, minus some. The sample holds 55,000 to 90,000 clones, about 88% seen once. Germline lookup yields CDR1 SGHRS and CDR2 YFSETQ. J gave up 6 bases and V 0 bases, and 8 bases lay outside the gene matches. The CDR3 extends over 17 amino acids. The sequence was obtained from a human donor in a cohort sampled during active COVID-19. Sequencing used peripheral blood. The chain combines TRBV5-1 with TRBJ2-2, with 10 positions matching TRBD1. CDR3 in amino acids: CASSLVGDRGSAGELFF. The CDR3 DNA follows: TGCGCCAGCAGCTTGGTTGGGGACAGGGGATCGGCCGGGGAGCTGTTTTTT. Supplemented by reference TRBV5-1 and TRBJ2-2, the full variable domain reads KAGVTQTPRYLIKTRGQQVTLSCSPISGHRSVSWYQQTPGQGLQFLFEYFSETQRNKGNFPGRFSGRQFSNSRSEMNVSTLELGDSALYLCASSLVGDRGSAGELFFGEGSRLTVL.